The T cell receptor beta chain under discussion was sequenced for a study of blood T cell repertoires in COVID-19. About the research overall: Sources were T cells, B-cell-depleted T cells, or PBMCs; the material itself was cDNA or gDNA.

Germline-derived CDR1 and CDR2 are SGHNT and YENEEA. J was trimmed by 2 bases and V by 1 base; bases with no gene match: 8. The CDR3 extends over 17 amino acids. Clones were read by immunoSEQ multiplex PCR, and TCRdb kept only the in-frame ones, dropping some. Found here are about 46,000 clones, around four fifths of them singletons; the top ten hold 6% to 6.5%. This clone showed up just a few times. The V gene is TRBV11-3, the J gene TRBJ2-7; 10 nucleotides agree with TRBD1. The clonotype comes from a woman aged 80 or older with acute or convalescent COVID-19. Material: peripheral blood. The CDR3 spells CASSLGSGQGKAYEQYF. CDR3 DNA sequence: TGTGCCAGCAGCTTAGGGTCGGGACAGGGGAAAGCCTACGAGCAGTACTTC.